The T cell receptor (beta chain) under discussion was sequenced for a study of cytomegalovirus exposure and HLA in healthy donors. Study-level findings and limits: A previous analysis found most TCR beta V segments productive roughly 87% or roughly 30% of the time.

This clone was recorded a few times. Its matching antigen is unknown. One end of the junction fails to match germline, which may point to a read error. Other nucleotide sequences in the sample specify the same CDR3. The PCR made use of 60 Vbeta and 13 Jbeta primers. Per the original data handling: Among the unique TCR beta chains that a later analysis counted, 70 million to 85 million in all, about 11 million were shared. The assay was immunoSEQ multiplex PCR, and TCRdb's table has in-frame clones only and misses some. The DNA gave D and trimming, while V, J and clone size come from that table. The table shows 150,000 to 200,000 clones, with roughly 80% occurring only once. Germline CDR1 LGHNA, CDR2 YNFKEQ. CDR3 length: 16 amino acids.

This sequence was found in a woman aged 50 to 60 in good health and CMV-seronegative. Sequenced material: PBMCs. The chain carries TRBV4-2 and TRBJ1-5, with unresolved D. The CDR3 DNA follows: TGTGCCAGCAGCCAAGATATTCCGAGAGGGAATCAGCCTCAGCATTTT. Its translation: CASSQDIPRGNQPQHF.